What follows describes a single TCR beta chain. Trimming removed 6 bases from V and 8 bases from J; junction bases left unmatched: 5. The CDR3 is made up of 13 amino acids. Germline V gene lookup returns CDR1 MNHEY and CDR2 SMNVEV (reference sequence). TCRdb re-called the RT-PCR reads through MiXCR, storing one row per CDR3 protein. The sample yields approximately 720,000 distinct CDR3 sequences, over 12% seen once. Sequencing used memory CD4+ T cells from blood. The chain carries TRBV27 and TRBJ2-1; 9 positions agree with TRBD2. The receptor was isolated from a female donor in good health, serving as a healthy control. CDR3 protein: CASSHSGSDEQFF. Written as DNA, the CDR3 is TGTGCCAGCAGCCATAGCGGGAGCGATGAGCAGTTCTTC.